Given below is one T cell receptor (beta chain) in context. Germline CDR1 reads LNHDA; CDR2 reads SQIVND (reference sequence). Trimming took 7 bases from V and 4 from J; bases not matched to a gene: 9. The CDR3 loop spans 14 amino acids. The data derive from a study of blood T cell repertoires in COVID-19. Study in general: Samples representing acute and convalescent COVID-19 were sourced from the United States, Italy and Spain. T cells, B-cell-depleted T cells, or PBMCs provided the cDNA or gDNA that served as material.

Study processing details: Nucleated cell counts were estimated from reference gene primer amplification. Libraries were prepared by immunoSEQ multiplex PCR; TCRdb keeps only in-frame clonotypes and omits some of them. V and J calls and clone size are those listed in that table; D and trimming were worked out from the DNA. In the table there are over 85,000 clones, about 88% of which are singletons. The chain links TRBV19 to TRBJ1-1; TRBD1 agrees at 7 bases. The sample was peripheral blood. This receptor was obtained from a man aged 35-49 years with acute or convalescent COVID-19. The CDR3 DNA sequence: TGTGCCAGTATATTTGGGGACAGCCCCACTGAAGCTTTCTTT. It yields the protein CASIFGDSPTEAFF.